This is a list of T cell receptor beta chains from one sample in a study of T cell responses to AZD1222 COVID-19 vaccine. Using immunoSEQ multiplex PCR, the repertoire was profiled, and TCRdb retains in-frame clones only, with some absent. The table includes some 120,000 clones, around 89% detected once. The sequenced sample was peripheral blood, obtained on day 0 of MenACWY control vaccination. These receptors were taken from an adult in good health. CDR3s include the opening cysteine and the closing phenylalanine or tryptophan. The D gene is left open where the match is weak. Clone size is shown for a subset of rows, as once, few, many or a class of expanded clone.

>NA|TRBJ1-5|TRBD1|TRBV27
TGTGCCAGCAGGCAGCAGGGGGTGGGTCAGCCCCAGCATTTT
CASRQQGVGQPQHF
>NA|TRBJ2-5|TRBD2|TRBV27
TGTGCCAGCAGTTTTAGCGGGACGGATGAGACCCAGTACTTC
CASSFSGTDETQYF
>NA|TRBJ1-4|NA|TRBV7-9
TGTGCCAGCAGCCCTGACGAGGGCGTTGAAAAACTGTTTTTT
CASSPDEGVEKLFF
>NA|TRBJ2-1|NA|TRBV7-3
TGTGCCAGCAGTACAGACAGGCCCAATAACTACAATGAGCAGTTCTTC
CASSTDRPNNYNEQFF
>NA|TRBJ1-6|NA|TRBV7-2
TGTGCCAGCAGCTGGTACGGGCCCGAGAATTCACCCCTCCACTTT
CASSWYGPENSPLHF
>NA|TRBJ2-1|TRBD2|TRBV11-2
TGTGCCAGCAGCCCAGGGACTAGCGGAGCCTACAATGAGCAGTTCTTC
CASSPGTSGAYNEQFF
>NA|TRBJ1-1|NA|TRBV19
TGTGCCAGTAGTATGGGGCTTGGGACGGCCTTGAACACTGAAGCTTTCTTT
CASSMGLGTALNTEAFF
>NA|TRBJ1-1|NA|TRBV6-5
NA
CASSSSGSAAFF
>NA|TRBJ2-1|TRBD2|TRBV5-8
TGTGCCAGCAGCATATTAACTTTAGCGGGAGGACGGTACAATGAGCAGTTCTTC
CASSILTLAGGRYNEQFF
>NA|TRBJ1-6|NA|TRBV18
TGTGCCAGCTCACCAAAGGCAGCTGTAATTCACCCCCTCCACTTT
CASSPKAAVIHPLHF
>NA|TRBJ2-2|NA|TRBV7-9
TGTGCCAGCAGCGCCGTCGGCGGCAGGGCGGAGAACACCGGGGAGCTGTTTTTT
CASSAVGGRAENTGELFF
>NA|TRBJ2-6|TRBD2|TRBV5-1
TGCGCCAGCAGCTTGGTGGGGGGGTTGCCCTCTGGGGCCAACGTCCTGACTTTC
CASSLVGGLPSGANVLTF
>NA|TRBJ2-1|TRBD2|TRBV11-3
TGTGCCAGCAGCCCTAGCGGGAATGAGCAGTTCTTC
CASSPSGNEQFF
>NA|TRBJ2-7|TRBD2|TRBV6-5
TGTGCCAGCAGAACAGGACTAGCGGGAGTTTCGGAGCAGTACTTC
CASRTGLAGVSEQYF
>NA|TRBJ1-5|NA|TRBV19
TGTGCCAGTACCTCTCTGGGGGGTGGGGGATCGGGCAATCAGCCCCAGCATTTT
CASTSLGGGGSGNQPQHF
>NA|TRBJ2-2|NA|TRBV3-1/TRBV3-2
TGTGCCAGCAGTTCGCGAGTTAGCGCTGGGACCGGGGAGCTGTTTTTT
CASSSRVSAGTGELFF
>NA|TRBJ2-3|TRBD2|TRBV5-5
TGTGCCAGCAGCATTATAGCCGGGACTAGCGGCACAGATACGCAGTATTTT
CASSIIAGTSGTDTQYF
>NA|TRBJ1-6|NA|TRBV10-3
TGTGCCATCAGGCCGAGCTCCTATAATTCACCCCTCCACTTT
CAIRPSSYNSPLHF
>NA|TRBJ2-7|NA|TRBV10-1
TGCGCCAGCAGCGACGGCTACGAGCAGTACTTC
CASSDGYEQYF
>NA|TRBJ1-1|NA|TRBV27
TGTGCCAGCAGTTTATCGTACCCGGTGAACACTGAAGCTTTCTTT
CASSLSYPVNTEAFF
>NA|TRBJ2-7|NA|TRBV11-2
TGTGCCAGCAGCTTAGATTTTAGCGCGAGCTCCTACGAGCAGTACTTC
CASSLDFSASSYEQYF
>NA|TRBJ2-1|NA|TRBV11-3
TGTGCCAGCAGCTTGCGGTCTAAGGGCAATGAGCAGTTCTTC
CASSLRSKGNEQFF
>NA|TRBJ2-2|NA|TRBV24-1
TGTGCCACCAGTGATCGGCGGGCGAACACCGGGGAGCTGTTTTTT
CATSDRRANTGELFF
>NA|TRBJ2-5|TRBD2|TRBV3-1/TRBV3-2
TGTGCCAGCAGCCAAGAAGGGCGGGAGGTGGCCCTAGGAACCCAGTACTTC
CASSQEGREVALGTQYF
>once|TRBJ2-7|TRBD2|TRBV5-1
TGCGCCAGCAGCATCGGGGGGAGTAACGAGCAGTACTTC
CASSIGGSNEQYF